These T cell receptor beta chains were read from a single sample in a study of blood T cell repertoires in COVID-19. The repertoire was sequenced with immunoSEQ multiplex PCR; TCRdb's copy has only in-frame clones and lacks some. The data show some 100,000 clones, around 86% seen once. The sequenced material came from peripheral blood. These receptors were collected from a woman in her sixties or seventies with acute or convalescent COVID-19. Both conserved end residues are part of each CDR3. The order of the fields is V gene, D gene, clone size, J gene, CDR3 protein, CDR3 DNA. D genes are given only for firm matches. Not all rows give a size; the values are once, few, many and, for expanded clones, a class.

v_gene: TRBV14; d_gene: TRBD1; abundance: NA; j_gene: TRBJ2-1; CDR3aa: CASSQLGTGGYNEQFF; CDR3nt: TGTGCCAGCAGCCAACTAGGGACAGGGGGCTACAATGAGCAGTTCTTC
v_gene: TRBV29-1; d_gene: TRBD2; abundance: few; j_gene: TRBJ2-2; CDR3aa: CSVPGPGGHKELFF; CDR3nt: TGCAGCGTCCCGGGCCCGGGAGGGCATAAGGAGCTGTTTTTT
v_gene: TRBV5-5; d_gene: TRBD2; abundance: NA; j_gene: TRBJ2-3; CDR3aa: CASSFTGGTTDTQYF; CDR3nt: TGTGCCAGCAGCTTTACGGGAGGAACGACAGATACGCAGTATTTT
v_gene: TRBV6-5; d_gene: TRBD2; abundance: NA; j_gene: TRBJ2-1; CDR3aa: CASRRRGTSDNEQFF; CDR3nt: TGTGCCAGCCGGAGACGCGGGACTAGCGACAATGAGCAGTTCTTC
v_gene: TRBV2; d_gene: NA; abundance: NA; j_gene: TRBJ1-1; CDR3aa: CASRGEFTEAFF; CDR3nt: TGTGCCAGCCGGGGGGAGTTCACTGAAGCTTTCTTT
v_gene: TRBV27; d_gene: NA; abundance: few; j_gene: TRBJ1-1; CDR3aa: CASSTRPGNTEAFF; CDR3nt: TGTGCCAGCAGTACTCGACCGGGAAACACTGAAGCTTTCTTT
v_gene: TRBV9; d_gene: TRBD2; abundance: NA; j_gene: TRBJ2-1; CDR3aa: CASSVSASGGARKSNEQFF; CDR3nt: TGTGCCAGCAGCGTAAGTGCCAGCGGGGGGGCGCGGAAGTCGAATGAGCAGTTCTTC
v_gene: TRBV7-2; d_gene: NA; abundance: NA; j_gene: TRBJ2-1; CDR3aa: CASSLGGNYNEQFF; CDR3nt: TGTGCCAGCAGCTTAGGAGGGAACTACAATGAGCAGTTCTTC
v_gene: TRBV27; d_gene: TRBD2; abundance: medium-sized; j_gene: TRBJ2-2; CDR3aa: CASSAGTGGSGELFF; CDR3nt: TGTGCCAGCAGTGCCGGGACCGGGGGGTCCGGGGAGCTGTTTTTT
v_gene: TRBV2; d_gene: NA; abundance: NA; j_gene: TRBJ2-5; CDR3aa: CASKGSTGRSETQYF; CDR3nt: TGTGCCAGCAAGGGGTCGACAGGGAGGAGCGAGACCCAGTACTTC
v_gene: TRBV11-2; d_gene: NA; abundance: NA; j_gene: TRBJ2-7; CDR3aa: CASSLVYKENEQYF; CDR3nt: TGTGCCAGCAGCTTAGTTTACAAGGAGAACGAGCAGTACTTC
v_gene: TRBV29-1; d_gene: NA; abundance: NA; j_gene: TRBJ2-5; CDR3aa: CSVEDQVRVSDRETQYF; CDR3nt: TGCAGCGTTGAAGATCAGGTCAGGGTTTCTGACCGGGAGACCCAGTACTTC
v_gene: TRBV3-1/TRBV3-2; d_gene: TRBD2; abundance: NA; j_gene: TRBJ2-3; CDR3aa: CASSPRTSGRREDTQYF; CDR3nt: TGTGCCAGCAGCCCGCGGACTAGCGGGAGACGGGAAGATACGCAGTATTTT
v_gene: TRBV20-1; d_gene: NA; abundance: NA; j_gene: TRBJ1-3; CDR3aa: CSASVYVGVTIYF; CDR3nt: TGCAGTGCTAGTGTTTACGTGGGCGTCACCATATATTTT
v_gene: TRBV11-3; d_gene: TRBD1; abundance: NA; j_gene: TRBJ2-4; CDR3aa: CASSLVRTGEYTKNIQYF; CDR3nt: TGTGCCAGCAGCTTAGTTAGGACAGGGGAGTATACCAAAAACATTCAGTACTTC
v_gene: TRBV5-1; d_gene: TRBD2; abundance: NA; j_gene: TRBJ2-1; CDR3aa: CASSLLAGSYNEQFF; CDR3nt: TGCGCCAGCAGCTTACTAGCGGGAAGCTACAATGAGCAGTTCTTC
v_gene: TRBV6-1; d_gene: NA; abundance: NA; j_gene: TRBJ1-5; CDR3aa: CASSDARGYSNQPQHF; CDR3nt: TGTGCCAGCAGTGACGCCAGAGGTTATAGCAATCAGCCCCAGCATTTT
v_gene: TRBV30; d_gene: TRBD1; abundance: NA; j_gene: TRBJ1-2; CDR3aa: CAWSGRDRSYGYTF; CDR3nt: TGTGCCTGGAGTGGGCGGGACAGGTCCTATGGCTACACCTTC
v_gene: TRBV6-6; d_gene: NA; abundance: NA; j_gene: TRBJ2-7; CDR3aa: CASSHSSRVSYEQYF; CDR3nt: TGTGCCAGCAGCCACTCCTCCAGGGTCTCCTACGAGCAGTACTTC
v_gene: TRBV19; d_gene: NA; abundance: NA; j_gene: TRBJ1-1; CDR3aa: CASNPWSTGNTEAFF; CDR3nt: TGTGCCAGTAACCCTTGGAGTACCGGAAACACTGAAGCTTTCTTT
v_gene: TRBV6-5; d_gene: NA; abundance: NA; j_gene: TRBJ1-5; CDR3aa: CASSYSRRYSNQPQHF; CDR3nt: TGTGCCAGCAGTTACTCGCGCAGGTATAGCAATCAGCCCCAGCATTTT
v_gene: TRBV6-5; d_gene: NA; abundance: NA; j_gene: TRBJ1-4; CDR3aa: CASRPAEVNEKLFF; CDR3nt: TGTGCCAGCCGTCCAGCTGAGGTTAATGAAAAACTGTTTTTT
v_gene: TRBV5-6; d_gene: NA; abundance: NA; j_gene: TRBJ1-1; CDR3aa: CASSLGSATGSEAFF; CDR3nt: TGTGCCAGCAGCTTGGGGTCCGCCACAGGGTCTGAAGCTTTCTTT
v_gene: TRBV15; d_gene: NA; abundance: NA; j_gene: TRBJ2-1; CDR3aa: CATGLDNEQFF; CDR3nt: TGTGCCACAGGACTTGATAATGAGCAGTTCTTC
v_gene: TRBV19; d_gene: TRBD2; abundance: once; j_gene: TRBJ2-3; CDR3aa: CASSISSGRSTDTQYF; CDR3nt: TGTGCCAGTAGTATCTCTAGCGGGAGGAGCACAGATACGCAGTATTTT
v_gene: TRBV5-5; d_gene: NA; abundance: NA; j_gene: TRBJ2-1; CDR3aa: CASSVTVYNEQFF; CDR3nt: TGTGCCAGCAGCGTAACAGTATACAATGAGCAGTTCTTC
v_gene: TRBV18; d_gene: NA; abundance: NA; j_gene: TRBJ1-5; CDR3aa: CASSPAGDNQPQHF; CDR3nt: TGTGCCAGCTCACCGGCAGGCGACAATCAGCCCCAGCATTTT
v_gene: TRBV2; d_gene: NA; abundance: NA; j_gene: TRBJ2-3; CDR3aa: CASSARQITDTQYF; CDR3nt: TGTGCCAGCAGTGCCCGACAGATCACAGATACGCAGTATTTT
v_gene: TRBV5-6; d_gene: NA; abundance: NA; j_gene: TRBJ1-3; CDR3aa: CASSLLGGSGNTIYF; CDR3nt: TGTGCCAGCAGCTTGCTCGGAGGCTCTGGAAACACCATATATTTT
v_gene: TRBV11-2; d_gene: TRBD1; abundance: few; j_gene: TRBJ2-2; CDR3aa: CASSLAQGSTGELFF; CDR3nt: TGTGCCAGCAGCTTAGCACAGGGGAGCACCGGGGAGCTGTTTTTT
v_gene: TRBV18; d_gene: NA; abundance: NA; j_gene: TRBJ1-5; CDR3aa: CASSPTAGRDQPQHF; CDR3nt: TGTGCCAGCTCACCGACGGCGGGAAGGGATCAGCCCCAGCATTTT
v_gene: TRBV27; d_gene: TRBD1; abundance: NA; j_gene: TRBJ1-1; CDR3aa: CASRGQGAYTEAFF; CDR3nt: TGTGCCAGCAGGGGACAGGGGGCGTACACTGAAGCTTTCTTT
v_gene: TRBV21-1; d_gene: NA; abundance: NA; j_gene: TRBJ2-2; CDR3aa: CASILERENTGELFF; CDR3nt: TGTGCCAGCATCCTCGAGCGGGAGAACACCGGGGAGCTGTTTTTT
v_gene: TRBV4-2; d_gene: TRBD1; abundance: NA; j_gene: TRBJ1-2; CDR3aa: CASSQEPTRQGTFYGYTF; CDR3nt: TGTGCCAGCAGCCAAGAACCAACGAGACAGGGCACGTTCTATGGCTACACCTTC
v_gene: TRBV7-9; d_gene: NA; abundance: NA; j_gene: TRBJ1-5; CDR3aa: CASNRVGGVSNQPQHF; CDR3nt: TGTGCCAGCAACCGGGTGGGAGGGGTCAGCAATCAGCCCCAGCATTTT
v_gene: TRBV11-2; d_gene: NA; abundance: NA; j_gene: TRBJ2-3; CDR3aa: CASSWTSTDTQYF; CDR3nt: TGTGCCAGCAGCTGGACTAGCACAGATACGCAGTATTTT
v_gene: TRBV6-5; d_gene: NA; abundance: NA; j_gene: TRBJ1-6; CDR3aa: CASSYSNARVGSPLHF; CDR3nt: TGTGCCAGCAGTTACTCGAACGCTCGGGTTGGTTCACCCCTCCACTTT
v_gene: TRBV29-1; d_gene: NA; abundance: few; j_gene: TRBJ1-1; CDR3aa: CSATVNTEAFF; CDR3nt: TGCAGCGCGACGGTCAACACTGAAGCTTTCTTT
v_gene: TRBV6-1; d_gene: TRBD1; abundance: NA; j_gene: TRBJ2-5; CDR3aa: CASSETPGQGQETQYF; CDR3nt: TGTGCCAGCAGCGAAACTCCGGGACAGGGTCAAGAGACCCAGTACTTC
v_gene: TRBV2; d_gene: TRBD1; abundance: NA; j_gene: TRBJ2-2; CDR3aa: CASRGQGNTGELFF; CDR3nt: TGTGCCAGCCGTGGACAGGGGAACACCGGGGAGCTGTTTTTT
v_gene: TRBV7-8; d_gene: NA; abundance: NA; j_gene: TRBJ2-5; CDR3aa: CASSSSLKRETQYF; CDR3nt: TGTGCCAGCAGCTCTAGTCTAAAGCGGGAGACCCAGTACTTC